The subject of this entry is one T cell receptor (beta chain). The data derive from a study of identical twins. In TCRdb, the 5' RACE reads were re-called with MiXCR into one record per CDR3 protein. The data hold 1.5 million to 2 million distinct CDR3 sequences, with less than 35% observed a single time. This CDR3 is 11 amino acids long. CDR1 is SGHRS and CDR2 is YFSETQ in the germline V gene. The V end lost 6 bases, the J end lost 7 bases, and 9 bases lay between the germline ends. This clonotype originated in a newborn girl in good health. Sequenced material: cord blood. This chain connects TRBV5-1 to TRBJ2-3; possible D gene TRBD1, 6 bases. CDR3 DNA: TGCGCCAGCACACAGGGATATACGCAGTATTTT. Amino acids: CASTQGYTQYF.